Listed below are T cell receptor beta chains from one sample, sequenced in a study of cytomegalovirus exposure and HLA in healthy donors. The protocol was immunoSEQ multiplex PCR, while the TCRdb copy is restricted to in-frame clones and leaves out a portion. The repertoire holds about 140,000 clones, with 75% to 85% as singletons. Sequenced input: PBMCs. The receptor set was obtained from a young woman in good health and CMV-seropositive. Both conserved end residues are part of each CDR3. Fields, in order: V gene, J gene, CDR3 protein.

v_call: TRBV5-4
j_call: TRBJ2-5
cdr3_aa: CASSLIALETQYF

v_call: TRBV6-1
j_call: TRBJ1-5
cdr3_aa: CASSEGQTQNQPQHF

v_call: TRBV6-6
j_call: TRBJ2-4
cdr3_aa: CASSYPTGLAKNIQYF

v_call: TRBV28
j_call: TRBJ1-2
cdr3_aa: CASSLAGGPGGYGYTF

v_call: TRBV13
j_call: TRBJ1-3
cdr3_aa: CASIPRTGQGGVYSGNTIYF

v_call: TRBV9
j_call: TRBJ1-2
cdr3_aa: CASSIPGTGTHGYTF

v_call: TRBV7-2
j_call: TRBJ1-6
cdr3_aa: CASSLEGQGNSPLHF

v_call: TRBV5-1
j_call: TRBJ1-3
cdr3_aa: CASSPVTGTGGNTIYF

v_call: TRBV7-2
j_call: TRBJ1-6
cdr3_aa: CASSSGVAGSPLHF

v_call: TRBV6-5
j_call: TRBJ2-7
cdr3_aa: CASSLRGGEQYF

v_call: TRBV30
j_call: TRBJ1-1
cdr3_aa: CAWSVLSGGAFF